Below are 15 T cell receptor beta chains sequenced from a single sample in a study of blood T cells in healthy people across ages. Sample-barcoded 5' priming and a J-beta primer mix drove a second PCR of 7 to 11 cycles. One entry per CDR3 protein results from TCRdb running MiXCR on the 5' RACE reads. The table shows some 1.4 million distinct CDR3 sequences, with 42% occurring only once. Sequencing was performed on blood. The origin of the receptors is a woman between 18 and 30 years old in good health.

The chain has TRBV20-1 and TRBJ1-1; the match to TRBD1 covers 8 bases. Germline V gene sequence: CDR1 DFQATT, CDR2 SNEGSKA (reference sequence). The CDR3 extends over 12 amino acids. The ends lost 6 bases at V and 6 bases at J; junction bases unmatched: 6. As DNA, the CDR3 is TGCAGTGCCGGGACAGGCCGCCCTGAAGCTTTCTTT. It encodes CSAGTGRPEAFF.

This chain connects TRBV20-1 to TRBJ2-3, with 8 bases identical to TRBD2. Germline V gene sequence: CDR1 DFQATT, CDR2 SNEGSKA (reference sequence). The CDR3 is 15 amino acids. V lost 5 bases and J lost 4; bases outside the gene matches: 11. CDR3 sequence: CSARKGLVSPDTQYF. CDR3 nucleotide sequence: TGCAGTGCTCGGAAGGGACTAGTCTCTCCAGATACGCAGTATTTT.

The chain couples TRBV6-1 to TRBJ1-5; 8 bases align to TRBD1. The J segment lost 0 bases and the V segment lost 5 bases, leaving 12 bases of the junction unmatched. In germline, CDR1 is MNHNS, CDR2 SASEGT. CDR3 size: 18 residues. CDR3 sequence reads: CASSQTRTGWVSNQPQHF. The CDR3 bases are TGTGCCAGCAGTCAAACCCGGACAGGGTGGGTTAGCAATCAGCCCCAGCATTTT.

CDR3 loop: CASSLQNLRAENYEQYF. The DNA of the CDR3 is TGTGCCAGCAGCCTACAAAATTTACGAGCGGAGAACTACGAGCAGTACTTC. V usage is TRBV5-6 and J usage is TRBJ2-7; a possible D gene is TRBD2 (5 bases). Germline V gene data show CDR1 as SGHDT and CDR2 as YYEEEE. V was pared by 4 bases and J by 3 bases, with 23 bases between. The CDR3 is made up of 17 amino acids.

This clonotype was seen a handful of times. This chain joins TRBV13 and TRBJ1-4; TRBD1 matches at 9 bases. The V gene's germline CDR1 is PRHDT and CDR2 FYEKMQ (reference sequence). This CDR3 spans 14 amino acids. With 6 bases clipped from V and 5 bases from J, the junction kept 4 bases outside the gene matches. In nucleotides, the CDR3 is TGTGCCAGCAGTCCCGACAGGGGGAATGAAAAACTGTTTTTT. Protein: CASSPDRGNEKLFF.

The V gene is TRBV5-5, the J gene TRBJ1-6, with 10 bases fitting TRBD1. V lost 5 bases, J lost 14 bases, and 16 bases stayed unmatched. This CDR3 is built from 16 residues. Per germline, CDR1 SGHKS and CDR2 YYEKEE (reference sequence). The chain's CDR3 is CASRPGTGVSNLALHF. CDR3 bases: TGTGCCAGCAGGCCCGGGACAGGGGTCTCTAATCTGGCCCTCCACTTT.

Note on this clonotype: One junction end disagrees with the germline gene, perhaps due to a read error. This chain joins TRBV11-2 and TRBJ2-2; possible D gene TRBD1, 5 bases. The CDR3 loop spans 16 amino acids. CDR1 is SGHAT, CDR2 FQNNGV, per germline. CDR3 in amino acids: CASGSTPPGNSGELFF. As DNA, the CDR3 is TGTGCCAGCGGATCGACCCCCCCAGGGAACAGCGGGGAGCTGTTTTTT.

This clonotype was seen a handful of times. The rearrangement links TRBV5-1 to TRBJ2-7, with unresolved D. Germline V gene lookup returns CDR1 SGHRS and CDR2 YFSETQ. Trimming took 0 bases from V and 4 from J, leaving 26 bases between them. The CDR3 sequence is 19 residues long. CDR3 in DNA: TGCGCCAGCAGCTTGGGGCCCGGAGAATGGACGGGCGCAACTTACGAGCAGTACTTC. Translating gives CASSLGPGEWTGATYEQYF.

The chain uses TRBV20-1 and TRBJ2-1, with TRBD2 as a possible D gene (5 bases). V shed 6 bases and J shed 7 bases, with 16 bases lying between them. Looked up from germline, CDR1 is DFQATT and CDR2 is SNEGSKA (reference sequence). This CDR3 is built from 13 residues. This CDR3 is CSAPMLAGNEQFF. CDR3 in DNA: TGCAGTGCCCCAATGCTAGCTGGGAATGAGCAGTTCTTC.

This clonotype came up a few times. The chain has TRBV12-3 or TRBV12-4 and TRBJ2-5, with a tentative D call TRBD1 (5 bases). The CDR3 is made up of 17 amino acids. The V gene lost 3 bases and the J gene lost 1 base, with 18 bases spanning the gap. CDR3 loop: CASSLVSGWRSQETQYF. CDR3 in DNA: TGTGCCAGCAGTTTGGTCTCAGGGTGGAGAAGCCAAGAGACCCAGTACTTC.

This clonotype was recorded a few times. V is TRBV10-3 and J is TRBJ2-1; D may be TRBD1 (6 bases). V dropped 6 bases and J dropped 6 bases, with 15 bases sitting between them. The CDR3 has 14 residues. The V gene's germline CDR1 is ENHRY and CDR2 SYGVKD. The CDR3 sequence is CAIRTTGWGNEQFF. Here the CDR3 DNA reads TGTGCCATCAGGACGACAGGATGGGGCAATGAGCAGTTCTTC.

J is TRBJ2-5 and V is TRBV11-2; 8 positions agree with TRBD2. This CDR3 has 15 residues. CDR1 and CDR2 from the germline V gene are SGHAT and FQNNGV. The V gene end was trimmed by 1 base and the J gene end by 4 bases; junction bases not matched to a gene: 5. The CDR3 loop is CASSLGGLESETQYF. DNA for the CDR3: TGTGCCAGCAGCTTAGGGGGACTAGAGTCAGAGACCCAGTACTTC.

The gene calls are TRBV7-2 and TRBJ2-1; weak D call: TRBD2 (5 bases). Trimming shortened V by 1 base and J by 13 bases, and 17 bases separated the two germline ends. CDR1 is SGHTA and CDR2 is FQGNSA in the germline V gene. This CDR3 comprises 14 residues. CDR3 in amino acids: CASSLGGLAETQFF. The DNA of the CDR3 is TGTGCCAGCAGCTTAGGAGGGCTAGCAGAGACCCAGTTCTTC.

The chain links TRBV6-2 or TRBV6-3 to TRBJ1-2, with 7 bases matching TRBD1. Germline V gene sequence: CDR1 MNHEY, CDR2 SVGEGT. With 2 bases clipped from V and 0 bases from J, the junction kept 21 bases outside the gene matches. This CDR3 has 21 residues. The CDR3 nucleotides read TGTGCCAGCAGTTACGATCTCCTCCGGGACAGCCTCACTAATCCTAACTATGGCTACACCTTC. Its protein product is CASSYDLLRDSLTNPNYGYTF.

The chain links TRBV20-1 to TRBJ2-3, with TRBD2 as a possible D gene (6 bases). Trimming pared 3 bases from V and 2 bases from J, leaving 15 bases between. This CDR3 is 15 amino acids long. CDR1 DFQATT and CDR2 SNEGSKA come from the germline V gene (reference sequence). The CDR3 loop is CSASHGGAPTDTQYF. The CDR3 coding sequence is TGCAGTGCTAGCCACGGAGGGGCCCCCACAGATACGCAGTATTTT.